This T cell receptor (beta chain) was documented in a study of blood T cell repertoires in COVID-19 (dated by TCRdb to the early 2020s). In terms of the full investigation: Collaborator samples came from the United States, Italy and Spain and covered acute and convalescent phases of COVID-19. The material from the prospective study consisted of cDNA or gDNA derived from T cells, B-cell-depleted T cells, or PBMCs. Nearly every sample came with metadata listing a de-identified subject ID, COVID-19 status, age in years and sex. Samples came from the ongoing ImmuneRACE study (first 160 participants) plus 1,254 subjects from 6 global collaborators. Deeply sampled blood TCRbeta repertoires from subjects exposed to, actively infected with, or recovered from COVID-19 were included in the dataset. The repertoires were made available in a free public database intended to serve as a resource for research on the immune response to SARS-CoV-2. Where available, HLA class I and class II types were obtained from metadata supplied by the sample provider rather than from assay-based typing.

In the case of this clone: Its cognate antigen has yet to be identified. No base quality information exists; no much larger clone differs at one position.

TCRbeta CDR3 regions were amplified from genomic DNA using the immunoSEQ Assay, a bias-controlled multiplex PCR. In the authors' own workflow: The number of nucleated cells in each sample was estimated from the amplification of reference gene primers within the assay. To quantify the absolute abundance of each unique TCRbeta CDR3 rearrangement, sequence reads were collapsed and filtered. Productive Simpson clonality was computed per sample as the square root of Simpson's diversity index over productive rearrangements. Here the immuneACCESS table is served through TCRdb, limited to in-frame sequences with V and J called. Missing clones are a known gap in these copies; in checked studies unresolved V genes cover under half, and the rest lacks a known reason. For V, J and clone size, that table is used; D and trimming come from the DNA. The sample table shows about 89,000 clones, and about 80% are seen once. The top ten constitute 15% to 20% of the sample.

Broader findings and caveats from the paper: How much clinical and demographic metadata was included differed by source and by participant, and the metadata was provided uncurated.

The CDR3 starts with the cysteine, ends with the phenylalanine, and has 14 residues. CDR3 DNA only is kept here, 42 bases in frame from base 1. The germline V gene (reference sequence) gives CDR1 as SGHNT and CDR2 as YYREEE. Trimming costs V 2 bases and J 2 bases, and their ends lie 10 bases apart. The collaborating institutions used their own protocols to collect whole blood in K2EDTA tubes. Collaborator samples were shipped for TCRbeta analysis as frozen whole blood, isolated PBMCs, or DNA extracted from either sample type. The source material was peripheral blood. The V and J genes are TRBV5-4 and TRBJ1-2, with a weak D call of TRBD1 (6 bases match). The clonotype originates from a woman aged 80 or over with acute or convalescent COVID-19. The base sequence is TGTGCCAGCAGCTTCTGGACAGAGAACTATGGCTACACCTTC. Its coded protein is CASSFWTENYGYTF.